A single sample is the source of the 12 T cell receptor beta chains below, sequenced in a study of blood T cell repertoires in COVID-19. Some clones are missing from TCRdb's copy, which holds only in-frame ones; the method was immunoSEQ multiplex PCR. The sample shows around 120,000 clones, approximately 90% of them seen only once. Material for sequencing was peripheral blood. The receptors come from a woman of 80 years or more with acute or convalescent COVID-19.

This clone was seen a single time. The genes are TRBV5-1 and TRBJ2-3, with TRBD1 matching over 10 bases. V dropped 9 bases and J dropped 5; count of bases not matched to a gene: 12. This CDR3 contains 15 residues. The germline V gene has CDR1 SGHRS and CDR2 YFSETQ. The CDR3 DNA follows: TGCGCCACCCGACCGGGACAGGGGCACCAAGATACGCAGTATTTT. This codes for CATRPGQGHQDTQYF.

The genes are TRBV7-2 and TRBJ1-5, with D unclear. Germline CDR1 SGHTA, CDR2 FQGNSA. Trimming shortened V by 4 bases and J by 6 bases, and 10 bases separated the two germline ends. The CDR3 covers 13 residues. The CDR3 bases are TGTGCCAGCAGCTCGGGAGATCGTCAGCCCCAGCATTTT. As protein: CASSSGDRQPQHF.

The chain links TRBV12-3 or TRBV12-4 to TRBJ1-5; tentative D call: TRBD1 (6 bases). Trimming took 6 bases from V and 3 from J, leaving 9 bases between them. There are 13 residues in the CDR3. CDR3 sequence: CASRGQNNQPQHF. The CDR3 region has the DNA TGTGCCAGCAGAGGACAGAACAATCAGCCCCAGCATTTT.

This clone was counted a single time. V usage is TRBV27 and J usage is TRBJ2-3; the match to TRBD2 covers 7 bases. CDR3 size: 13 residues. CDR1 is MNHEY, CDR2 SMNVEV, per germline (reference sequence). Trimming cost V 7 bases and J 5 bases; bases outside gene matches: 6. The DNA for the CDR3 is TGTGCCAGCAAGACTAGCTCGGTAGATACGCAGTATTTT. Protein: CASKTSSVDTQYF.

The rearrangement joins TRBV15 to TRBJ2-1, with D unclear. CDR1 and CDR2 (germline): LNHNV, YYDKDF (reference sequence). CDR3 size: 15 residues. V lost 1 base and J lost 4, with 11 bases in between. CDR3 in DNA: TGTGCCACCAGCAGAGGTCCCATCACTTACAATGAGCAGTTCTTC. Translating gives CATSRGPITYNEQFF.

The gene calls are TRBV10-3 and TRBJ2-3; TRBD2 might be the D (7 bases). V shed 8 bases and J shed 6 bases, with 15 bases lying between them. Germline assignment: CDR1 ENHRY and CDR2 SYGVKD. The CDR3 loop spans 13 amino acids. The CDR3 sequence is CAIGQGREDTQYF. CDR3 coding DNA: TGTGCCATCGGTCAGGGGCGGGAGGATACGCAGTATTTT.

This clone was observed once. The chain couples TRBV21-1 to TRBJ2-7; TRBD1, the table's D call, was not compared with the DNA. TRBV21-1 is annotated as a pseudogene. This CDR3 is built from 16 residues. The CDR3 nucleotides read TGTGCCAGCAGCCCCCGACTAGGGGACAGGAATTACGAGCAGTACTTC. This codes for CASSPRLGDRNYEQYF.

This clone was detected only a few times. This sequence joins TRBV28 and TRBJ2-7; perhaps TRBD1 as D (6 bases). Germline lookup yields CDR1 MDHEN and CDR2 SYDVKM. CDR3 length: 15 amino acids. V was clipped by 6 bases and J by 0 bases, with 15 bases between them. The CDR3 DNA sequence: TGTGCCAGCAGGCTCGACAGGTTCAGCTCCTACGAGCAGTACTTC. Translation: CASRLDRFSSYEQYF.

The chain has TRBV13 and TRBJ1-2; tentative D call: TRBD1 (6 bases). The CDR3 is made up of 13 amino acids. Germline V gives CDR1 PRHDT, CDR2 FYEKMQ (reference sequence). The V gene lost 7 bases and the J gene lost 2 bases, with 11 bases spanning the gap. CDR3 nucleotides: TGTGCCAGCACTCATGACAGGAACTATGGCTACACCTTC. Its translation is CASTHDRNYGYTF.

CDR3 protein: CASSLGSNSGNTIYF. CDR3 bases: TGTGCCAGCAGCTTGGGTTCAAACTCTGGAAACACCATATATTTT. The chain links TRBV5-6 to TRBJ1-3, with D hard to call. This CDR3 is built from 15 residues. V shed 0 bases and J shed 0 bases, with 7 bases lying between them. Germline assignment: CDR1 SGHDT and CDR2 YYEEEE.

The sample holds one count of this clone. The chain has TRBV27 and TRBJ2-5; no clear D. The V and J ends lost 5 bases and 5 bases respectively, with 12 bases between them. The CDR3 spans 13 residues. In germline, CDR1 is MNHEY, CDR2 SMNVEV (reference sequence). The CDR3 DNA follows: TGTGCCAGCAGTCCCTCCGACTCGGAGACCCAGTACTTC. Protein sequence: CASSPSDSETQYF.

The chain joins TRBV7-9 to TRBJ1-5; 8 bases align to TRBD1. CDR1 SEHNR and CDR2 FQNEAQ come from the germline V gene (reference sequence). This CDR3 has 16 amino acids. V lost 7 bases, J lost 1 base, and 9 bases stayed unmatched. The CDR3 DNA reads as TGTGCCAGCACCGCCGGACAGGGTGAGAGCAATCAGCCCCAGCATTTT. Translated: CASTAGQGESNQPQHF.